This entry lists 3 T cell receptor beta chains sequenced from one sample in a study of blood T cell repertoires in COVID-19. Libraries were prepared by immunoSEQ multiplex PCR; TCRdb keeps only in-frame clonotypes and omits some of them. There are 200,000 to 250,000 clones in the sample; 85% to 95% occur only once, and roughly 0.79% lies in the top ten. Sequencing was done on a sample of peripheral blood. These TCRs come from a man aged 30-40 years with COVID-19, enrolled during active disease.

The chain carries TRBV3-1 (or the pseudogene TRBV3-2) and TRBJ1-1; 11 bases fit TRBD1. The V segment lost 5 bases and the J segment 4 bases; nucleotides outside the gene matches: 6. CDR1 LGHDT and CDR2 YNNKEL come from the germline V gene (reference sequence). The CDR3 runs to 15 residues. CDR3 loop: CASSGTGGYGTEAFF. The CDR3 coding sequence is TGTGCCAGCAGCGGGACAGGGGGTTATGGCACTGAAGCTTTCTTT.

This chain connects TRBV7-2 to TRBJ2-1, with a weak D call TRBD2 (6 bases). Germline V gene data show CDR1 as SGHTA and CDR2 as FQGNSA. V was clipped by 2 bases and J by 5 bases, with 13 bases between them. The CDR3 runs 15 residues. The CDR3 DNA reads TGTGCCAGCAGCTTATTCGGGGGATCAAACAATGAGCAGTTCTTC. As protein: CASSLFGGSNNEQFF.

V is TRBV6-6 and J is TRBJ2-5; 8 nucleotides agree with TRBD2. V lost 7 bases, J lost 4 bases, and 8 bases stayed unmatched. Per germline, CDR1 MNHNY and CDR2 SVGAGI (reference sequence). There are 14 residues in the CDR3. The CDR3 reads CASNRAGAGETQYF. The CDR3 DNA follows: TGTGCCAGCAATCGAGCGGGGGCAGGAGAGACCCAGTACTTC.